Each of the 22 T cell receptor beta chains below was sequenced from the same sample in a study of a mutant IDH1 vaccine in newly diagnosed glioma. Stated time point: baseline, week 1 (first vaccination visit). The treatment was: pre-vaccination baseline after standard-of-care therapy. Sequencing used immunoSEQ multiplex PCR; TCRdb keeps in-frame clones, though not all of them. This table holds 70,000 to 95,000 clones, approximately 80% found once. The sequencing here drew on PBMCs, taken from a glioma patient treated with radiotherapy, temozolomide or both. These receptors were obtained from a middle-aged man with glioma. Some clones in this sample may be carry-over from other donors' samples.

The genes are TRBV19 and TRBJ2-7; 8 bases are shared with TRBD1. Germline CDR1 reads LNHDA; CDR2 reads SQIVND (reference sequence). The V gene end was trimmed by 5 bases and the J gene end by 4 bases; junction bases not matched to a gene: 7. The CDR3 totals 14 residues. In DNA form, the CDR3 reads TGTGCCAGTAGTTCGGGACAGGATCCATACGAGCAGTACTTC. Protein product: CASSSGQDPYEQYF.

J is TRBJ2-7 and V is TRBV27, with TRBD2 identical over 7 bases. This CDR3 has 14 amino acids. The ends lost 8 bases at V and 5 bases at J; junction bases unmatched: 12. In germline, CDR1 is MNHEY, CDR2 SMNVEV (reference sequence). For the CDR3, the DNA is TGTGCCAGCGGAGGGAGGGTGGGGCTACACGAGCAGTACTTC. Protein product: CASGGRVGLHEQYF.

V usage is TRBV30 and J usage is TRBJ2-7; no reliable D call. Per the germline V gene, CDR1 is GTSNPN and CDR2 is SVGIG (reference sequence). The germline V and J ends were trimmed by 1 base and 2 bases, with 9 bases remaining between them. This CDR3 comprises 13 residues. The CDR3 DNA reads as TGTGCCTGGAGTGAAGTGGGGACCTACGAGCAGTACTTC. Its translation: CAWSEVGTYEQYF.

The CDR3 sequence is CASSPAAGGETQYF. CDR3 nucleotides: TGTGCCAGCTCACCCGCCGCAGGGGGGGAGACCCAGTACTTC. This chain connects TRBV18 to TRBJ2-5; a weak D match, TRBD1 (7 bases). The germline CDR1 and CDR2 sequences are KGHSH and LQKENI. There are 14 residues in the CDR3. V dropped 3 bases and J dropped 5 bases, with 13 bases sitting between them. The full variable domain, rest sourced from reference TRBV18 and TRBJ2-5, is NAGVMQNPRHLVRRRGQEARLRCSPMKGHSHVYWYRQLPEEGLKFMVYLQKENIIDESGMPKERFSAEFPKEGPSILRIQQVVRGDSAAYFCASSPAAGGETQYFGPGTRLLVL.

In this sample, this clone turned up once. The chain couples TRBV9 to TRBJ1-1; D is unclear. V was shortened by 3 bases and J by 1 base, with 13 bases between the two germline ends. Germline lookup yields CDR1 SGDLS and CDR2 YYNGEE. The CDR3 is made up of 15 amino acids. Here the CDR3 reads CASSERPGENTEAFF. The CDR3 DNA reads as TGTGCCAGCAGCGAACGACCCGGGGAGAACACTGAAGCTTTCTTT. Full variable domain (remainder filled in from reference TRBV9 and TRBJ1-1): DSGVTQTPKHLITATGQRVTLRCSPRSGDLSVYWYQQSLDQGLQFLIQYYNGEERAKGNILERFSAQQFPDLHSELNLSSLELGDSALYFCASSERPGENTEAFFGQGTRLTVV.

In DNA, the CDR3 is TGTGCCAGCAGTTCAGGTTTAGGCTCCTACGAGCAGTACTTC. This translates into CASSSGLGSYEQYF. The chain joins TRBV27 to TRBJ2-7, with D hard to call. The CDR3 has 14 residues. From germline, CDR1 is MNHEY and CDR2 SMNVEV (reference sequence). With 4 bases removed from V and 0 bases from J, the gap between germline ends came to 10 bases.

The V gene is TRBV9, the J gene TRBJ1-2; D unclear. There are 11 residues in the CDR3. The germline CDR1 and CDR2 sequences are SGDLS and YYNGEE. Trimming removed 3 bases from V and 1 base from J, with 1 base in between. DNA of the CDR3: TGTGCCAGCAGCGATAACTATGGCTACACCTTC. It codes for CASSDNYGYTF.

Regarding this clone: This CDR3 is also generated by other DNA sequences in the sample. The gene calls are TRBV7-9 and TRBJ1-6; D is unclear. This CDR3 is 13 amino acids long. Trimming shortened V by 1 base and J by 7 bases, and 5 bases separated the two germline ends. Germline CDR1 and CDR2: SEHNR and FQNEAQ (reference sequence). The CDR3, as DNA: TGTGCCAGCAGCTTAGGGGGAAATTCACCCCTCCACTTT. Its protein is CASSLGGNSPLHF.

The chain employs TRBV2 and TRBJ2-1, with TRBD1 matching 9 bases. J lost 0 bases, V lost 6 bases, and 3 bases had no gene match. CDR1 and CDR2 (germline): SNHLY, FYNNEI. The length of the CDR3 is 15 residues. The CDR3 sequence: CASSETGGSYNEQFF. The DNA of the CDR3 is TGTGCCAGCAGCGAGACAGGGGGCTCCTACAATGAGCAGTTCTTC.

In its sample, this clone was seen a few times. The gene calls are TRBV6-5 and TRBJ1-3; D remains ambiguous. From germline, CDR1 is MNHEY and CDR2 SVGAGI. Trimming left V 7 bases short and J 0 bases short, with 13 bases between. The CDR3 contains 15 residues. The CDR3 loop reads CASTRDGSSGNTIYF. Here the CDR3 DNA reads TGTGCCAGCACTCGTGACGGGAGCTCTGGAAACACCATATATTTT.

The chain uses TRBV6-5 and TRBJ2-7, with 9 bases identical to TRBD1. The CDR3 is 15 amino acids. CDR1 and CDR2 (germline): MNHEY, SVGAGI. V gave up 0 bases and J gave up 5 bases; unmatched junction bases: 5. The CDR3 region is CASSYSRGTGNEQYF. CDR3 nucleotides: TGTGCCAGCAGTTACTCGAGGGGGACAGGGAACGAGCAGTACTTC.

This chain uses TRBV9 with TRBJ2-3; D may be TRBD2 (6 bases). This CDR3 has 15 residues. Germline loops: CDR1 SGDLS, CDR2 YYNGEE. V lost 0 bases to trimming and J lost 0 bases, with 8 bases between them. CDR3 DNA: TGTGCCAGCAGCGTAGCCGGGACTAGCACAGATACGCAGTATTTT. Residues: CASSVAGTSTDTQYF.

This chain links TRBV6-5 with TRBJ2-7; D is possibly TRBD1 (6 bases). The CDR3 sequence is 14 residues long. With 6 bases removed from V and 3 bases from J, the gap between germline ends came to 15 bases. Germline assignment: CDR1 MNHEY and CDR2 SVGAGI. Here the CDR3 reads CASRRNRDVYEQYF. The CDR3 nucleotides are TGTGCCAGCAGACGAAACAGGGATGTCTACGAGCAGTACTTC.

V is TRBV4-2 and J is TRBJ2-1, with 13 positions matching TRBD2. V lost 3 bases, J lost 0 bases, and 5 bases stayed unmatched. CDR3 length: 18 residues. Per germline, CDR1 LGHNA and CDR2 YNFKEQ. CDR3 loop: CASSHPGLAGSSYNEQFF. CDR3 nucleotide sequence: TGTGCCAGCAGCCACCCGGGACTAGCGGGGAGCTCCTACAATGAGCAGTTCTTC.

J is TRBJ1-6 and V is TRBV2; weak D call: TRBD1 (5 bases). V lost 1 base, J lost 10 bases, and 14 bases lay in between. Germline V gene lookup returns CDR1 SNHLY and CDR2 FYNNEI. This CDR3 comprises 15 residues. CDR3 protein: CASSEGTREGSPLHF. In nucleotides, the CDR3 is TGTGCCAGCAGTGAAGGGACAAGGGAGGGATCACCCCTCCACTTT.

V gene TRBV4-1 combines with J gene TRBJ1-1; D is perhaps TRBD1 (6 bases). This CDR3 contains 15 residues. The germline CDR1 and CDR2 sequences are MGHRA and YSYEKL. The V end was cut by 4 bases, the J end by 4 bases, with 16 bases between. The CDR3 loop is CASSPGWGAVTEAFF. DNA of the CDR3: TGCGCCAGCAGCCCCGGTTGGGGGGCGGTCACTGAAGCTTTCTTT.

The CDR3 loop reads CASSLGQLQYGYTF. The DNA for the CDR3 is TGTGCCAGCAGCTTGGGACAGTTACAATATGGCTACACCTTC. V gene TRBV5-6 combines with J gene TRBJ1-2, with D perhaps TRBD1 (5 bases). V shed 0 bases and J shed 5 bases, with 11 bases lying between them. This CDR3 has 14 amino acids. Germline loops: CDR1 SGHDT, CDR2 YYEEEE.

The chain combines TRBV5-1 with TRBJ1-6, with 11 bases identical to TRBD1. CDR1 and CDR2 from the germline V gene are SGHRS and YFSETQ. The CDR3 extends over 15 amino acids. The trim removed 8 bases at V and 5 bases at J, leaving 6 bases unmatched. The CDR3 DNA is TGCGCCAGTAGGACAGGGGGCGCCGATAATTCACCCCTCCACTTT. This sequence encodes CASRTGGADNSPLHF.

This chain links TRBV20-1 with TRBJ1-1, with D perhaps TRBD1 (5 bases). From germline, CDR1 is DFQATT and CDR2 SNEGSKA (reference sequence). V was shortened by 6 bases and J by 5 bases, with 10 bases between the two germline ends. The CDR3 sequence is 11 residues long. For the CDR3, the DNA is TGCAGTGCGGGGGAAGTAACTGAAGCTTTCTTT. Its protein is CSAGEVTEAFF.

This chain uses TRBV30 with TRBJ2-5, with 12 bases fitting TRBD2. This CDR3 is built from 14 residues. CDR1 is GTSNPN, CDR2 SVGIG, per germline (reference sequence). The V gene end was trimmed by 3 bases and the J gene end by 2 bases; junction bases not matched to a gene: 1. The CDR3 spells CAWRLAGGQETQYF. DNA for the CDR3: TGTGCCTGGAGACTAGCGGGGGGACAAGAGACCCAGTACTTC.

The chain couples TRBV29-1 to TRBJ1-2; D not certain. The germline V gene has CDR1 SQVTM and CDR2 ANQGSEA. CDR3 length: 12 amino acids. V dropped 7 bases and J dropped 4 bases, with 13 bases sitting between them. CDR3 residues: CSAQIRGYGYTF. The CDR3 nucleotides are TGCAGCGCTCAAATTCGGGGCTATGGCTACACCTTC.

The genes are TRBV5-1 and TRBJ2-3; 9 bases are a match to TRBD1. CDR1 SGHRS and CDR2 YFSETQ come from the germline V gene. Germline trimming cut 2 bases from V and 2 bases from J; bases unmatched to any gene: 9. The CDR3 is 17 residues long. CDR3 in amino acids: CASSLTKGQGPTDTQYF. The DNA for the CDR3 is TGCGCCAGCAGCTTAACTAAAGGACAGGGGCCCACAGATACGCAGTATTTT.